Listed below are T cell receptor beta chains from one sample, sequenced in a study of cytomegalovirus exposure and HLA in healthy donors. Repertoires were generated with immunoSEQ multiplex PCR, while TCRdb's copy carries only in-frame clones and drops some. The repertoire holds tens of thousands of clones, 94% seen once, with 1.4% in the top ten. Sequencing input: PBMCs. These receptors were taken from a man aged 18 to 30 in good health and CMV-seropositive. Each CDR3 is given with its conserved first and last residue. A D gene is named only where the DNA matches it firmly. Size tells how often a clone was seen (once, few, many) or the class of an expanded clone, and some rows leave it out.

j_call | clone_size | d_call | v_call | cdr3_nt | cdr3_aa
TRBJ1-1 | . | . | TRBV11-3 | TGTGCCAGCAGCTTGCAGGGGACCAACACTGAAGCTTTCTTT | CASSLQGTNTEAFF
TRBJ1-2 | . | . | TRBV30 | TGTGCCTGGAGTGTAAGCCTCGGCCTCGGGGGCTACACCTTC | CAWSVSLGLGGYTF
TRBJ2-3 | . | TRBD2 | TRBV2 | TGTGCCAGCAGGCTTAGCGGGAGGCCGCCAGATACGCAGTATTTT | CASRLSGRPPDTQYF
TRBJ1-6 | . | . | TRBV5-1 | TGCGCCAGCAGCTTGGGGCAGGGGAGTAATTCACCCCTCCACTTT | CASSLGQGSNSPLHF
TRBJ1-3 | . | . | TRBV9 | TGTGCCAGCAGTGCAAACTACGGACAGAGATTCTCGGGAAACACCATATATTTT | CASSANYGQRFSGNTIYF
TRBJ1-1 | . | . | TRBV2 | TGTGCCAGCAGTGAATCTGGACAGTTAGAAGCTTTCTTT | CASSESGQLEAFF
TRBJ2-7 | . | TRBD2 | TRBV28 | TGTGCCAGCACTCCGGGACTAGCGGGATCCTACGAGCAGTACTTC | CASTPGLAGSYEQYF
TRBJ1-2 | . | TRBD1 | TRBV15 | TGTGCCACCAGCACCCAACCCGGGACAGGGGAGTCGAACTATGGCTACACCTTC | CATSTQPGTGESNYGYTF
TRBJ2-7 | . | TRBD2 | TRBV11-1 | TGTGCCAGCAGCCGGGACTATTCATCCTACGAGCAGTACTTC | CASSRDYSSYEQYF
TRBJ2-1 | once | TRBD1 | TRBV5-5 | TGTGCCAGCAGCGCCGGACAGGGCTACAATGAGCAGTTCTTC | CASSAGQGYNEQFF
TRBJ1-1 | . | . | TRBV4-1 | TGCGCCAGCAGCCAAGACAGGTCCATGAACACTGAAGCTTTCTTT | CASSQDRSMNTEAFF
TRBJ1-3 | once | . | TRBV12-5 | TGTGCTAGTGGCCCACAGAGCTCTGGAAACACCATATATTTT | CASGPQSSGNTIYF
TRBJ2-2 | . | TRBD1 | TRBV15 | TGTGCCACCAGCAGTAAAATCCCGGGACAGGGCATCGGGGAGCTGTTTTTT | CATSSKIPGQGIGELFF
TRBJ1-1 | . | . | TRBV5-1 | TGCGCCAGCAGCTCCCCCGGGAGGAACACTGAAGCTTTCTTT | CASSSPGRNTEAFF
TRBJ2-3 | . | . | TRBV27 | TGTGCCAGCGGTATGTCGACTGCCTTCGGGGATACGCAGTATTTT | CASGMSTAFGDTQYF
TRBJ2-1 | . | TRBD1 | TRBV7-3 | TGTGCCAGCAGCTCCCAGGACAGGGGGAGAGATGAGCAGTTCTTC | CASSSQDRGRDEQFF
TRBJ1-4 | . | . | TRBV18 | TGTGCCAGCTCACAGGGAAGGGGAAGTGAAAAACTGTTTTTT | CASSQGRGSEKLFF
TRBJ2-5 | . | TRBD2 | TRBV10-3 | TGTGCCATCAGTGATCCTAGCGGGAGTGAAGAGACCCAGTACTTC | CAISDPSGSEETQYF
TRBJ1-5 | . | . | TRBV27 | TGTGCCAGCAGTAAGGACAGTAGCAATCAGCCCCAGCATTTT | CASSKDSSNQPQHF
TRBJ2-1 | . | TRBD2 | TRBV2 | TGTGCCAGCAGGCCAGCGGGGGGTGATAGCAATGAGCAGTTCTTC | CASRPAGGDSNEQFF
TRBJ2-3 | . | TRBD2 | TRBV19 | TGTGCCAGTATAGGACTAGCTGGAGATACGCAGTATTTT | CASIGLAGDTQYF
TRBJ2-7 | . | . | TRBV11-2 | TGTGCCAGCAGCTTTGCTACCTACGAGCAGTACTTC | CASSFATYEQYF
TRBJ1-2 | . | . | TRBV2 | TGTGCCAGCAGTGTACCCGGACAGATCTATGGCTACACCTTC | CASSVPGQIYGYTF
TRBJ2-7 | . | . | TRBV2 | TGTGCCAGTTTAAATGAGGGGGCGGGGGAGCAGTACTTC | CASLNEGAGEQYF
TRBJ2-3 | . | TRBD1 | TRBV29-1 | TGCAGCGCAGCAGCTGGACAGGGCTTTTTACGAGATACGCAGTATTTT | CSAAAGQGFLRDTQYF
TRBJ2-5 | once | . | TRBV4-1 | TGCGCCAGCAGCCGATTTGGGACTGCCCTAGCTATGGGTAGGGAGACCCAGTACTTC | CASSRFGTALAMGRETQYF
TRBJ2-5 | . | TRBD2 | TRBV29-1 | TGCAGCGTGGGGCGGGGGGGAGAGACCCAGTACTTC | CSVGRGGETQYF
TRBJ1-2 | . | . | TRBV5-1 | TGCGCCAGCAGCCCGGACAGTTATAGCTACACCTTC | CASSPDSYSYTF
TRBJ2-3 | . | TRBD2 | TRBV7-9 | TGTGCCAGCAGCTTAGGGACTAGCATTACAGATACGCAGTATTTT | CASSLGTSITDTQYF
TRBJ2-5 | once | TRBD2 | TRBV11-3 | TGTGCCAGCAGCCAAGCGGGAGGAGAGACCCAGTACTTC | CASSQAGGETQYF
TRBJ1-5 | . | . | TRBV19 | TGTGCCAGTAGTATCGCGAGGCGGCCCCAGCATTTT | CASSIARRPQHF
TRBJ1-2 | . | . | TRBV7-8 | TGTGCCAGCAGCTTAGTTATTCTTGGGCAGGGGTCTCACTATGGCTACACCTTC | CASSLVILGQGSHYGYTF
TRBJ2-2 | . | . | TRBV7-9 | TGTGCCAGCAGCCCCGGGACTGAGAGCCGGGAGCTGTTTTTT | CASSPGTESRELFF
TRBJ1-2 | . | . | TRBV21-1 | TGTGCCAGCAGCAAAGTAGGCGACAGGGTAGGAGGCTACACCTTC | CASSKVGDRVGGYTF
TRBJ1-3 | . | . | TRBV6-5 | TGTGCCAGCAGCCCAGGGGCCCACTCTGGAAACACCATATATTTT | CASSPGAHSGNTIYF
TRBJ2-1 | . | TRBD1 | TRBV7-6 | TGTGCCAGCAGCTTCCGGGACAGGGAGAATGAGCAGTTCTTC | CASSFRDRENEQFF
TRBJ2-1 | . | TRBD1 | TRBV7-3 | TGTGCCAGCAGCTACAGGGGACAGGGGGGCAATGAGCAGTTCTTC | CASSYRGQGGNEQFF
TRBJ2-7 | . | TRBD1 | TRBV6-1 | TGTGCCAGCAGTGAAGCGGGAGGACAGGGCTACCCCTACGAGCAGTACTTC | CASSEAGGQGYPYEQYF
TRBJ1-5 | . | . | TRBV19 | TGTGCCAGTAGTGGAACAGTTGGGAGTCAGCCCCAGCATTTT | CASSGTVGSQPQHF
TRBJ2-7 | . | TRBD2 | TRBV23-1 | TGCGCCAGCACCCTTGGGAGCGGGACTAGCGATACCTACGAGCAGTACTTC | CASTLGSGTSDTYEQYF
TRBJ1-2 | once | . | TRBV18 | TGTGCCAGCTCACCCCTGGACAGCAACTATGGCTACACCTTC | CASSPLDSNYGYTF
TRBJ1-1 | once | . | TRBV28 | TGTGCCAGCAGTACCCACCGGGGGGCGAAGGACGAAGCTTTCTTT | CASSTHRGAKDEAFF
TRBJ2-7 | . | . | TRBV6-1 | TGTGCCAGCGTCCGTAGCTCCTACGAGCAGTACTTC | CASVRSSYEQYF
TRBJ2-7 | . | TRBD1 | TRBV10-2 | TGCGCCACCAGGGGTACAGGGGGCACCTACGAGCAGTACTTC | CATRGTGGTYEQYF
TRBJ2-2 | . | TRBD1 | TRBV9 | TGTGCCAGCAGCCCAACGACAGGGGGCGGCGACACCGGGGAGCTGTTTTTT | CASSPTTGGGDTGELFF
TRBJ1-5 | . | . | TRBV5-8 | TGTGCCAGCAGGCGTAGACGGGGCAATCAGCCCCAGCATTTT | CASRRRRGNQPQHF
TRBJ2-3 | once | . | TRBV13 | TGTGCCAGCAACTCTCCCCCGGGGACAGATACGCAGTATTTT | CASNSPPGTDTQYF
TRBJ2-7 | . | TRBD2 | TRBV2 | TGTGCCAGCAGCCCAGGGAGGGGGCTAGCGGGGGCTAATTACGAGCAGTACTTC | CASSPGRGLAGANYEQYF
TRBJ2-7 | . | . | TRBV6-5 | TGTGCCAGCAGTGGGGGCGCAACCACGGGGGAGCAGTACTTC | CASSGGATTGEQYF
TRBJ1-3 | . | TRBD1 | TRBV18 | TGTGCCAGCTCACGGGACAGGCGCTCCTCTGGAAACACCATATATTTT | CASSRDRRSSGNTIYF
TRBJ2-7 | once | . | TRBV7-2 | TGTGCCAGCAGCTCCAACTCCTACGAGCAGTACTTC | CASSSNSYEQYF
TRBJ1-1 | . | . | TRBV5-1 | TGCGCCAGCAGTCTGGACTCAGTGAACACTGAAGCTTTCTTT | CASSLDSVNTEAFF
TRBJ2-7 | . | TRBD1 | TRBV15 | TGTGCCACCAGCAGAGATGGGACAGGCTCCTACGAGCAGTACTTC | CATSRDGTGSYEQYF
TRBJ2-7 | . | . | TRBV18 | TGTGCCAGCTCACCAAACTCTCCGGGGGAGCAGTACTTC | CASSPNSPGEQYF
TRBJ2-1 | . | TRBD1 | TRBV6-4 | TGTGCCAGCAGTGACGCCCGGGACAGGGGCAGGGATGAGCAGTTCTTC | CASSDARDRGRDEQFF
TRBJ2-5 | . | . | TRBV7-9 | TGTGCCAGCAGCCAACAGATGGGGGGAGAGACCCAGTACTTC | CASSQQMGGETQYF